This T cell receptor beta chain came from a study of cytomegalovirus exposure and HLA in healthy donors. Whole-study results and caveats: Both high specificity and high sensitivity reportedly marked the classifier's diagnosis of cytomegalovirus status.

TCRdb's copy holds only in-frame clones and misses some; the assay was immunoSEQ multiplex PCR. The sample has 90,000 to 100,000 clones; around 88% are singletons. About this clone itself: Its antigen is not known.

The validation cohort, a group of 100 to 150 subjects, included the donors and was separate from the approximately 700-subject first cohort. CDR3 length: 16 residues. Germline V gives CDR1 SGHTA, CDR2 FQGNSA. V was shortened by 2 bases and J by 5 bases, with 16 bases between the two germline ends. The source of this sequence is a woman aged 30 to 39 in good health and CMV-seronegative. V is TRBV7-2 and J is TRBJ2-4; D gene unclear. Sequencing used PBMCs. In DNA, the CDR3 is TGTGCCAGCAGCTTAAAATTGATCGGGTTCCAAAACATTCAGTACTTC. The encoded protein is CASSLKLIGFQNIQYF.